Following are 10 T cell receptor delta chains from one sample sequenced in a study of γδ T cells in repeated Plasmodium falciparum infection. TCRdb repeated clone calling on the multiplex PCR reads with CATT. Counted here are 53,000 or so delta-chain clones, around 2% occurring once; the ten biggest clones make up about 23%. Flow sorting of PBMC yielded separate Vgamma9/Vdelta2+ and Vdelta2-negative gammadelta T cell populations for bulk repertoire analysis. Sequencing was carried out using gamma-delta T cells from blood. The source is a pool of human donors (malaria-infected and uninfected, not separated).

This clone was seen a few times. The protein in TCRdb stems from a much larger clone and differs at residue 14 from this DNA's translation, likely a read error; here the protein is translated from the DNA. The rearrangement links TRAV38-2/DV8 to TRDJ1; TRDD3 matches at 9 bases. The J gene, left out of TCRdb, was set here by checking the DNA against germline. With 0 bases clipped from V and 1 base from J, the junction kept 16 bases outside the gene matches. The CDR3 is 20 amino acids. Germline CDR1 TSESDYY, CDR2 QEAYKQQN. CDR3 sequence (DNA): TGTGCTTATAGGAGCGCATTCCTATCATACTGGGGGACGTGCACCGATAAACTCATCTTT. Residues: CAYRSAFLSYWGTCTDKLIF.

This clone was counted only a few times. The protein that TCRdb holds for this DNA derives from a much larger clone and differs from the translated DNA at residue 15, which likely indicates a read error; the protein shown here is translated from the DNA. V usage is TRDV2 and J usage is TRDJ1, with D possibly being TRDD3 (5 bases). As TCRdb names no J gene, one was assigned here on the basis of a DNA match to germline. The length of the CDR3 is 18 residues. From germline, CDR1 is GEAIGNYY and CDR2 EKD. The CDR3 region is CACDTVDGIKRYTDILIF. CDR3 nucleotide sequence: TGTGCCTGTGACACCGTCGACGGGATTAAACGGTACACCGATATACTCATCTTT.

For this clone: The protein given by TCRdb reflects a much larger clone and differs at residue 21 from this DNA's translation, likely from a read error; the protein shown is the DNA's translation. The J gene went uncalled, whereas the V gene is TRDV3. CDR1 and CDR2 from the germline V gene are TVYSNPD and GDNSRS (reference sequence). CDR3 length: 23 amino acids. CDR3 coding DNA: TGTGCCAGACGAGAACTGCAGCCTTACCCCATCCCCCTCAAAGCCCCGTACACCGATAAATTCATCTTT. It codes for CARRELQPYPIPLKAPYTDKFIF.

Ten or more counts support this clone. This likely reflects a read error, since a far larger clone is one base away. This same CDR3 is encoded by further DNA sequences in the sample. The J gene is TRDJ1, the V gene TRDV1, with a weak D call TRDD3 (5 bases). TCRdb leaves out the J gene; it was filled in here by matching the DNA to germline. Looked up from germline, CDR1 is TSWWSYY and CDR2 is QGS. The CDR3 is 21 residues long. V lost 5 bases, J lost 10 bases, and 41 bases lay in between. This chain's CDR3 is CALGRFLLGLGMPHQHIGLIF. The DNA of the CDR3 is TGTGCTCTTGGGAGGTTTCTCTTAGGGCTGGGAATGCCCCATCAGCATATCGGACTCATCTTT.

This clone was picked up many times. This DNA's translation differs at residue 12 from TCRdb's protein, which comes from a much larger clone; a read error is likely, and the protein shown is translated from the DNA. This rearrangement joins TRDV1 to TRDJ1, with D possibly matching TRDD2 (5 bases). Here the J gene was assigned by germline matching of the DNA, as TCRdb has none. The CDR3 covers 17 residues. The V end lost 2 bases, the J end lost 3 bases, and 19 bases lay between the germline ends. CDR1 is TSWWSYY and CDR2 is QGS in the germline V gene. The CDR3: CALGEDPSLIYADKLIF. CDR3 bases: TGTGCTCTTGGGGAAGACCCTTCTCTTATCTACGCCGATAAACTCATCTTT.

To note about this clone: TCRdb records a much larger clone's protein for this DNA, with a difference at residue 8 that likely arises from a read error; the protein given is the translation of the DNA. V gene TRDV2 combines with J gene TRDJ1, with D uncertain. As TCRdb names no J gene, one was assigned here on the basis of a DNA match to germline. Germline V gene lookup returns CDR1 GEAIGNYY and CDR2 EKD. V was shortened by 0 bases and J by 1 base, with 14 bases between the two germline ends. The CDR3 is made up of 16 amino acids. This CDR3 reads CACDTEEGEGTDKLIF. CDR3 nucleotide sequence: TGTGCCTGTGACACCGAGGAAGGAGAGGGCACCGATAAACTCATCTTT.

This clone was observed a handful of times. The rearrangement links TRAV29/DV5 to TRDJ1; 9 bases match TRDD3. No J segment appears in TCRdb, so it was assigned here by matching the sequence to germline. The V gene end was trimmed by 0 bases and the J gene end by 4 bases; junction bases not matched to a gene: 22. Germline V gene lookup returns CDR1 NSMFDY and CDR2 ISSIKDK. The CDR3 is 20 amino acids. In DNA form, the CDR3 reads TGTGCAGCAAGCGATGGTCCTACCCCTCCACGTACTGGGGGAGACGATAAACTCATCTTT. It encodes CAASDGPTPPRTGGDDKLIF.

In regard to this clone: For this DNA, TCRdb reports the protein of a much larger clone, which diverges at residue 15, most likely from a read error; the protein presented here is translated directly from the DNA. The rearrangement joins TRDV1 to TRDJ1; 8 nucleotides line up with TRDD3. TCRdb gives no J gene; it was assigned here by matching the DNA to germline. J gave up 4 bases and V 2 bases, and 33 bases lay outside the gene matches. The V gene's germline CDR1 is TSWWSYY and CDR2 QGS. The CDR3 sequence is 24 residues long. The CDR3 loop reads CALGETAVRNDLIVRGDNHDKLIF. CDR3 DNA: TGTGCTCTTGGGGAAACTGCGGTTCGGAATGACCTAATCGTACGGGGGGATAATCACGATAAACTCATCTTT.

This clone appeared many times. TCRdb assigns this DNA the protein of a much larger clone, which departs from its translation at residue 7; this likely reflects a read error, and the protein shown comes from translating the DNA. This sequence joins TRDV1 and TRDJ1; D is possibly TRDD3 (6 bases). Deletions cut 5 bases from V and 0 bases from J, with 31 bases between. The CDR3 runs 21 residues. CDR1 and CDR2 from the germline V gene are TSWWSYY and QGS. The CDR3 protein is CALGRLPPLLGIPMYTDKLIF. The CDR3 bases are TGTGCTCTTGGGCGTCTCCCTCCTTTATTGGGGATCCCCATGTACACCGATAAACTCATCTTT.

This clone was found a few times. TCRdb's entry gives the protein of a much larger clone, which mismatches this DNA's translation at residue 18, likely from a read error; the protein reported here is translated from the DNA. The CDR3 nucleotides are TGTGCTCTTGGGGAACTAAAAGCCCATCTACTTAGACTGGGGTTGTTAAGAGAGAAACTCATCTTT. The encoded protein is CALGELKAHLLRLGLLREKLIF. The chain combines TRDV1 with TRDJ1, with TRDD3 matching over 7 bases. TCRdb carries no J gene annotation; the J gene was assigned here by matching the DNA with germline. CDR1 is TSWWSYY and CDR2 is QGS in the germline V gene. The CDR3 sequence is 22 residues long. V gave up 0 bases and J gave up 8 bases; unmatched junction bases: 30.